Below, 29 T cell receptor beta chains from the same sample are listed, as sequenced in a study of T cell changes during pregnancy in multiple sclerosis. The assay was immunoSEQ multiplex PCR, and TCRdb's table has in-frame clones only and misses some. The table has about 56,000 clones, about 91% seen once; the top ten hold 0.15% to 0.2%. The sample in question was CD4+ T cells from peripheral blood mononuclear cells, obtained in the second trimester of pregnancy. The receptors derive from a female donor with multiple sclerosis, enrolled in a pregnancy study.

This chain joins TRBV19 and TRBJ1-2; D perhaps matches TRBD1 (6 bases). Trimming took off 5 bases at V and 4 bases at J, with 17 bases between the two ends. Per the germline V gene, CDR1 is LNHDA and CDR2 is SQIVND (reference sequence). The CDR3 is 15 residues long. In nucleotides, the CDR3 is TGTGCCAGTAGTGATAACCGGGACACCCTCTATGGCTACACCTTC. This sequence encodes CASSDNRDTLYGYTF.

The rearrangement joins TRBV30 to TRBJ2-7; TRBD1 matches 8 bases. The J segment lost 3 bases and the V segment lost 7 bases, leaving 8 bases of the junction unmatched. CDR1 is GTSNPN and CDR2 is SVGIG in the germline V gene (reference sequence). The CDR3 is 13 residues long. CDR3 nucleotides: TGTGCCTTGTCAGGGGGCCAGGGCTACGAGCAGTACTTC. Amino acid sequence: CALSGGQGYEQYF.

This clone was detected only once. V is TRBV19 and J is TRBJ1-2, with 7 positions matching TRBD1. The germline V gene has CDR1 LNHDA and CDR2 SQIVND (reference sequence). The CDR3 contains 15 residues. V dropped 5 bases and J dropped 8; count of bases not matched to a gene: 14. For the CDR3, the DNA is TGTGCCAGTAGTGTCCAAATACAGGGGACTGGAGGCTACACCTTC. This gives the protein CASSVQIQGTGGYTF.

The CDR3 DNA sequence: TGTGCCAGCAGCTTAGGGACAGGGGTCCACAATGAGCAGTTCTTC. Amino acids: CASSLGTGVHNEQFF. The V and J genes are TRBV7-3 and TRBJ2-1; 10 bases map to TRBD1. Trimming cost V 2 bases and J 5 bases; bases outside gene matches: 3. The CDR3 consists of 15 residues. The V gene's germline CDR1 is SGHTA and CDR2 FQGTGA.

The chain links TRBV7-9 to TRBJ1-1; D might be TRBD1 (6 bases). CDR3 length: 16 amino acids. V lost 3 bases and J lost 0, with 14 bases in between. CDR1 and CDR2 from the germline V gene are SEHNR and FQNEAQ (reference sequence). Written as DNA, the CDR3 is TGTGCCAGCAGCTTGGTCTTCGACAGGTTGAACACTGAAGCTTTCTTT. The encoded protein is CASSLVFDRLNTEAFF.

The chain links TRBV19 to TRBJ2-7, with 7 bases identical to TRBD1. V gave up 5 bases and J gave up 1 base; unmatched junction bases: 11. The CDR3 has 16 amino acids. Germline CDR1 reads LNHDA; CDR2 reads SQIVND (reference sequence). The CDR3 sequence: CASSRQGGSPSYEQYF. The CDR3 region has the DNA TGTGCCAGTAGTCGCCAAGGGGGCAGTCCTTCCTACGAGCAGTACTTC.

The V gene is TRBV5-1, the J gene TRBJ1-4, with D possibly TRBD1 on 6 matching bases. The CDR3 runs to 14 residues. V was trimmed by 4 bases and J by 3 bases, leaving 10 bases between them. Germline V CDR1 and CDR2: SGHRS, YFSETQ. This CDR3 is CASSPQGPNEKLFF. The CDR3 coding sequence is TGCGCCAGCAGCCCCCAGGGGCCTAATGAAAAACTGTTTTTT.

The rearrangement links TRBV6-1 to TRBJ1-1; D might be TRBD1 (6 bases). CDR3 length equals 14 residues. From germline, CDR1 is MNHNS and CDR2 SASEGT. Between the trimmed V and J ends, which lost 2 bases and 5 bases, there was a span of 12 bases. The CDR3 sequence is CASSEKGGWTEAFF. DNA for the CDR3: TGTGCCAGCAGTGAAAAAGGGGGATGGACTGAAGCTTTCTTT.

V and J are TRBV30 and TRBJ1-1; D call uncertain. CDR3 length: 13 residues. Trimming took 5 bases from V and 3 from J, leaving 13 bases between them. Germline lookup yields CDR1 GTSNPN and CDR2 SVGIG (reference sequence). The CDR3 DNA reads as TGTGCCTGGCTACACCAGGCTTACACTGAAGCTTTCTTT. It encodes CAWLHQAYTEAFF. Based on the CDR3 plus reference TRBV30 and TRBJ1-1, the full variable domain is SQTIHQWPATLVQPVGSPLSLECTVEGTSNPNLYWYRQAAGRGLQLLFYSVGIGQISSEVPQNLSASRPQDRQFILSSKKLLLSDSGFYLCAWLHQAYTEAFFGQGTRLTVV.

The V and J genes are TRBV2 and TRBJ1-1; 7 bases are shared with TRBD1. CDR3 size: 13 residues. With V trimmed by 6 bases and J by 0 bases, 1 base remained unmatched. Germline V gives CDR1 SNHLY, CDR2 FYNNEI. As DNA, the CDR3 is TGTGCCAGCAGGGGACAGCTGAACACTGAAGCTTTCTTT. Translation gives CASRGQLNTEAFF.

This clone was found once. J is TRBJ2-2 and V is TRBV5-1; the D gene is possibly TRBD2 (5 bases). Germline V gene lookup returns CDR1 SGHRS and CDR2 YFSETQ. V lost 4 bases and J lost 0, with 13 bases in between. The CDR3 length is 16 residues. This chain's CDR3 is CASSRAGPTNTGELFF. The DNA of the CDR3 is TGCGCCAGCAGCCGGGCGGGCCCTACGAACACCGGGGAGCTGTTTTTT.

This sequence joins TRBV6-1 and TRBJ2-3; D not resolved. The CDR3 sequence is 13 residues long. The germline V gene encodes CDR1 MNHNS and CDR2 SASEGT. Trimming left V 5 bases short and J 2 bases short, with 8 bases between. The CDR3 reads CASSWADTDTQYF. For the CDR3, the DNA is TGTGCCAGCAGTTGGGCAGACACAGATACGCAGTATTTT.

J is TRBJ2-7 and V is TRBV5-5, with a tentative D call TRBD1 (7 bases). Looked up from germline, CDR1 is SGHKS and CDR2 is YYEKEE (reference sequence). The CDR3 contains 14 residues. Trimming pared 4 bases from V and 3 bases from J, leaving 14 bases between. CDR3 nucleotides: TGTGCCAGCAGCCGGGGGACAGCCAGCTACGAGCAGTACTTC. Protein sequence: CASSRGTASYEQYF.

The CDR3, as DNA: TGTGCCAGCAGCTTATACGCAGTCGAGCAGTACTTC. Translating it yields CASSLYAVEQYF. V is TRBV11-2 and J is TRBJ2-7; D unresolved. The CDR3 consists of 12 residues. V lost 2 bases to trimming and J lost 6 bases, with 8 bases between them. Germline V gene lookup returns CDR1 SGHAT and CDR2 FQNNGV.

The chain uses TRBV28 and TRBJ1-2; TRBD1 matches at 12 bases. The germline CDR1 and CDR2 sequences are MDHEN and SYDVKM. This CDR3 has 15 amino acids. V dropped 5 bases and J dropped 4; count of bases not matched to a gene: 5. The CDR3 DNA reads as TGTGCCAGCAGTGCGGGACAGGGGGCTATCTATGGCTACACCTTC. This gives the protein CASSAGQGAIYGYTF.

This chain connects TRBV14 to TRBJ2-7, with D perhaps matching TRBD1 (6 bases). CDR1 and CDR2 from the germline V gene are SGHDN and FVKESK. The CDR3 loop spans 14 amino acids. Trimming removed 4 bases at V and 4 bases at J, with 14 bases between. DNA for the CDR3: TGTGCCAGCAGCCTACAGGGAATCCTTTACGAGCAGTACTTC. It encodes CASSLQGILYEQYF.

The table lists this clone with a few counts. V and J are TRBV18 and TRBJ1-1; no firm D call. The V end lost 2 bases, the J end lost 2 bases, and 12 bases lay between the germline ends. Germline V CDR1 and CDR2: KGHSH, LQKENI. This CDR3 has 15 residues. DNA of the CDR3: TGTGCCAGCTCACCAAGGATACAGAGTAACACTGAAGCTTTCTTT. It translates to CASSPRIQSNTEAFF.

The rearrangement uses TRBV28 and TRBJ1-2, with TRBD1 identical over 8 bases. Germline V lookup: CDR1 MDHEN, CDR2 SYDVKM. CDR3 length: 14 amino acids. Trimming at V came to 7 bases and at J to 8 bases, leaving 12 bases not matched to a gene. The CDR3 spells CASTPGPNRGGYTF. CDR3 DNA sequence: TGTGCCAGCACCCCTGGTCCGAACAGGGGGGGCTACACCTTC.

This clone was seen a handful of times. The CDR3 sequence is CASGGQGAVGSPLHF. Written as DNA, the CDR3 is TGTGCCAGCGGGGGACAGGGGGCAGTTGGTTCACCCCTCCACTTT. The J gene is TRBJ1-6, the V gene TRBV2; 12 bases agree with TRBD1. This CDR3 is built from 15 residues. V lost 8 bases, J lost 9 bases, and 8 bases stayed unmatched. Germline V gene sequence: CDR1 SNHLY, CDR2 FYNNEI.

The chain is built from TRBV6-6 and TRBJ1-5, with 9 bases that match TRBD1. The J segment lost 0 bases and the V segment lost 6 bases, leaving 6 bases of the junction unmatched. This CDR3 has 16 amino acids. Germline values: CDR1 MNHNY, CDR2 SVGAGI (reference sequence). CDR3 loop: CASRPTGGLSNQPQHF. In DNA form, the CDR3 reads TGTGCCAGCAGACCCACAGGGGGCCTTAGCAATCAGCCCCAGCATTTT.

This clone was seen once. The J gene is TRBJ2-1, the V gene TRBV9, with 7 bases lining up with TRBD2. The CDR3 loop spans 15 amino acids. V gave up 3 bases and J gave up 3 bases; unmatched junction bases: 6. Germline V lookup: CDR1 SGDLS, CDR2 YYNGEE. The CDR3 nucleotides are TGTGCCAGCAGCGCTCAGAGCGGGAACTACAATGAGCAGTTCTTC. Its translation: CASSAQSGNYNEQFF.

Here the CDR3 reads CASSLDSSGANVLTF. The CDR3, as DNA: TGTGCCAGCAGCTTAGACAGTTCTGGGGCCAACGTCCTGACTTTC. This sequence joins TRBV7-2 and TRBJ2-6; D gene uncertain. With 1 base removed from V and 1 base from J, the gap between germline ends came to 5 bases. Germline CDR1 and CDR2: SGHTA and FQGNSA. There are 15 residues in the CDR3.

This rearrangement joins TRBV28 to TRBJ1-3; 8 nucleotides match TRBD1. The CDR3 runs 17 residues. Germline CDR1 reads MDHEN; CDR2 reads SYDVKM. With 6 bases clipped from V and 0 bases from J, the junction kept 10 bases outside the gene matches. CDR3 nucleotide sequence: TGTGCCAGCAGCCGTCCCGGGACAGGAAGCTCTGGAAACACCATATATTTT. Translation: CASSRPGTGSSGNTIYF.

The chain is built from TRBV4-1 and TRBJ2-1; TRBD1 matches at 7 bases. CDR1 and CDR2 from the germline V gene are MGHRA and YSYEKL. J was trimmed by 8 bases and V by 4 bases; bases with no gene match: 11. The CDR3 is 15 residues long. The CDR3 loop is CASSLAGGRSHEQFF. DNA for the CDR3: TGCGCCAGCAGCCTGGCAGGGGGTAGGTCCCATGAGCAGTTCTTC.

The chain has TRBV4-2 and TRBJ2-1; 7 nucleotides align to TRBD2. CDR1 is LGHNA, CDR2 YNFKEQ, per germline. The junction had 8 bases not matched to a gene; V was cut back by 1 base and J by 5 bases. The CDR3 runs 16 residues. The CDR3 DNA reads TGTGCCAGCAGCCAAGGGTCTAGCGGAGGGCACAATGAGCAGTTCTTC. This encodes CASSQGSSGGHNEQFF.

V and J are TRBV4-1 and TRBJ2-5, with TRBD2 matching over 9 bases. V shed 1 base and J 5 bases; nucleotides not matched to a gene: 14. Per germline, CDR1 MGHRA and CDR2 YSYEKL. The CDR3 has 18 amino acids. The CDR3 sequence: CASSQGGSGGLREETQYF. The DNA of the CDR3 is TGCGCCAGCAGCCAAGGGGGTAGCGGGGGACTTCGGGAGGAGACCCAGTACTTC.

The rearrangement joins TRBV4-1 to TRBJ1-5, with no clear D. CDR1 and CDR2 (germline): MGHRA, YSYEKL. Trimming took 3 bases from V and 0 from J, leaving 12 bases between them. The CDR3 contains 16 residues. The CDR3 reads CASSHILTVSNQPQHF. CDR3 in DNA: TGCGCCAGCAGCCACATACTTACCGTTAGCAATCAGCCCCAGCATTTT.

This clone was observed once. The chain has TRBV9 and TRBJ1-1; D might be TRBD1 (6 bases). The V gene's germline CDR1 is SGDLS and CDR2 YYNGEE. The CDR3 covers 15 residues. V lost 1 base and J 4 bases, leaving 14 bases between the germline ends. CDR3 coding DNA: TGTGCCAGCAGCGTATTAGGGGGAGTGGGCACTGAAGCTTTCTTT. As protein: CASSVLGGVGTEAFF.

The V call is TRBV30, the J call TRBJ1-4; TRBD1 might be the D (5 bases). V lost 1 base and J lost 7, with 13 bases in between. CDR3 length: 14 residues. Per germline, CDR1 GTSNPN and CDR2 SVGIG (reference sequence). The CDR3 protein is CAWSGKGLIEKLFF. DNA for the CDR3: TGTGCCTGGAGTGGGAAGGGGTTGATTGAAAAACTGTTTTTT. Together with reference TRBV30 and TRBJ1-4, the CDR3 gives the full variable domain: SQTIHQWPATLVQPVGSPLSLECTVEGTSNPNLYWYRQAAGRGLQLLFYSVGIGQISSEVPQNLSASRPQDRQFILSSKKLLLSDSGFYLCAWSGKGLIEKLFFGSGTQLSVL.